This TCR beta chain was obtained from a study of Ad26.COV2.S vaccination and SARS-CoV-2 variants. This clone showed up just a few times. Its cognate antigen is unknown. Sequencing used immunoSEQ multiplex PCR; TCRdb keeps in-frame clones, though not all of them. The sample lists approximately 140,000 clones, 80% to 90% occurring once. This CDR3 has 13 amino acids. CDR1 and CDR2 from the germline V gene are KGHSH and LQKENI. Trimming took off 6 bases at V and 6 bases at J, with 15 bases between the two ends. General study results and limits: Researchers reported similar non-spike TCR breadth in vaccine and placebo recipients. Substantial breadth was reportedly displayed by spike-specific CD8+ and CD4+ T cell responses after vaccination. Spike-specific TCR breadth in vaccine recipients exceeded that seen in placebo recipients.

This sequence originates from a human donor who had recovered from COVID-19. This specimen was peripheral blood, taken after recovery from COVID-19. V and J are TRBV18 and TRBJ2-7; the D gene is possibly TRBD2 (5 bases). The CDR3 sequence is CASSEGSGSEQYF. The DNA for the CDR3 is TGTGCCAGCTCTGAGGGTTCGGGGTCCGAGCAGTACTTC.